Listed here are 2 T cell receptor beta chains from one sample, sequenced in a study of cytotoxic CD8 clonotypes in ibrutinib-treated CLL. Libraries were prepared by immunoSEQ multiplex PCR; TCRdb keeps only in-frame clonotypes and omits some of them. The sample holds a few hundred thousand clones, 70% seen once. The sample consisted of PBMCs, taken after 24 months of ibrutinib treatment. Receptors originate from a human donor with chronic lymphocytic leukemia.

The rearrangement links TRBV2 to TRBJ2-3, with 7 bases lining up with TRBD2. Germline V gene lookup returns CDR1 SNHLY and CDR2 FYNNEI. J lost 4 bases, V lost 7 bases, and 17 bases had no gene match. The CDR3 is 17 amino acids. The CDR3 DNA reads as TGTGCCAGCATTAAAGGGGCCATCCGGGAGGTCCCAGATACGCAGTATTTT. Its translation is CASIKGAIREVPDTQYF.

This clone has just one count. The CDR3 region has the DNA TGCGCCAGCAGTAGGGGAGGTCCCTACGAGCAGTACTTC. It codes for CASSRGGPYEQYF. The chain is built from TRBV5-1 and TRBJ2-7; D might be TRBD2 (6 bases). This CDR3 contains 13 residues. Germline CDR1 and CDR2: SGHRS and YFSETQ. V gave up 5 bases and J gave up 2 bases, with 11 bases separating them.